The 14 T cell receptor beta chains in this list originate from one sample, sequenced in a study of T cells in Graves' hyperthyroidism and ophthalmopathy. Using RNA transcripts as the source, TCR beta CDR3 regions were amplified. The TCR CDR3 first-round RT-PCR relied on the HTBI primer set. Via MiXCR, TCRdb re-called the multiplex PCR reads, giving one row per CDR3 protein. The sample records 400,000 or so distinct CDR3 sequences, 11% to 15% being singletons. What was sequenced was blood. The receptors stem from a man in his fifties or sixties with Graves' ophthalmopathy.

This clonotype was seen ten or more times. The CDR3 bases are TGTGCCAGTAGTATCAGCGGGACAGGTCCCTTCCATACGCAGTATTTT. Its protein product is CASSISGTGPFHTQYF. V and J are TRBV19 and TRBJ2-3, with D tentatively TRBD1 (8 bases). Trimming cost V 3 bases and J 7 bases, with 20 bases left between them. Germline-derived CDR1 and CDR2 are LNHDA and SQIVND (reference sequence). This CDR3 is built from 16 residues.

This clonotype was seen repeatedly, ten times or more. This chain joins TRBV29-1 and TRBJ2-3, with 15 bases that match TRBD2. Germline V gene lookup returns CDR1 SQVTM and CDR2 ANQGSEA. CDR3 length: 15 residues. The V gene end was trimmed by 4 bases and the J gene end by 6 bases; junction bases not matched to a gene: 5. CDR3 amino acids: CSVGTSGRASDTQYF. In DNA, the CDR3 is TGCAGCGTTGGGACTAGCGGGAGGGCCTCGGATACGCAGTATTTT.

Turning to this clonotype: Possible read error: a much larger clone is one base away. CDR3 in DNA: TGTGCCACCAGTGACCCTAGACTAGCGGGAGGTTACAATGAGCAGTTCTTC. It codes for CATSDPRLAGGYNEQFF. V and J are TRBV24-1 and TRBJ2-1; 13 bases match TRBD2. The CDR3 length is 17 residues. V gave up 4 bases and J gave up 4 bases; unmatched junction bases: 6. The germline V gene encodes CDR1 KGHDR and CDR2 SFDVKD.

In its sample, this clonotype was seen many times. The V and J genes are TRBV5-1 and TRBJ2-3; D is perhaps TRBD1 (6 bases). V was cut by 3 bases and J by 0 bases, with 11 bases left in between. The CDR3 is 15 residues long. The germline V gene has CDR1 SGHRS and CDR2 YFSETQ. The CDR3 is CASSSGTTSTDTQYF. DNA for the CDR3: TGCGCCAGCAGCTCCGGGACAACTAGCACAGATACGCAGTATTTT.

This clonotype was detected many times. J is TRBJ2-7 and V is TRBV30; the match to TRBD2 covers 7 bases. The CDR3 has 12 amino acids. With 7 bases clipped from V and 5 bases from J, the junction kept 8 bases outside the gene matches. The V gene's germline CDR1 is GTSNPN and CDR2 SVGIG (reference sequence). The CDR3 DNA reads TGTGCCTTAAAGGGACTAAGCGACGAGCAGTACTTC. Its translation: CALKGLSDEQYF.

This clonotype was seen repeatedly, ten times or more. The chain uses TRBV9 and TRBJ2-7, with 9 bases fitting TRBD1. Germline CDR1 SGDLS, CDR2 YYNGEE. V was clipped by 3 bases and J by 2 bases; unmatched bases: 6. This CDR3 comprises 15 residues. The CDR3 region is CASSAGTGPAYEQYF. CDR3 DNA: TGTGCCAGCAGCGCCGGGACAGGGCCCGCCTACGAGCAGTACTTC.

Many counts were recorded for this clonotype. J is TRBJ2-1 and V is TRBV2; D remains ambiguous. This CDR3 spans 11 amino acids. Germline V CDR1 and CDR2: SNHLY, FYNNEI. V lost 7 bases, J lost 7 bases, and 8 bases lay in between. The CDR3 sequence: CASTVLNEQFF. Written as DNA, the CDR3 is TGTGCCAGCACAGTTCTGAATGAGCAGTTCTTC.

This clonotype occurred many times. The chain links TRBV29-1 to TRBJ2-7; 8 bases map to TRBD2. The CDR3 contains 14 residues. Germline CDR1 and CDR2: SQVTM and ANQGSEA. With V trimmed by 4 bases and J by 4 bases, 9 bases remained unmatched. The CDR3 DNA follows: TGCAGCGTTGGAGGCGCGGGGGGCGTTTACGAGCAGTACTTC. Translating gives CSVGGAGGVYEQYF.

This clonotype has a count of ten or more. V gene TRBV7-9 combines with J gene TRBJ2-1; 9 nucleotides match TRBD2. V shed 3 bases and J 6 bases; nucleotides not matched to a gene: 3. The CDR3 has 14 amino acids. The germline V gene has CDR1 SEHNR and CDR2 FQNEAQ (reference sequence). CDR3 protein: CASSLPAGGNEQFF. CDR3 coding DNA: TGTGCCAGCAGCTTGCCAGCGGGAGGCAATGAGCAGTTCTTC. The full variable domain, completed using reference TRBV7-9 and TRBJ2-1, is DTGVSQNPRHKITKRGQNVTFRCDPISEHNRLYWYRQTLGQGPEFLTYFQNEAQLEKSRLLSDRFSAERPKGSFSTLEIQRTEQGDSAMYLCASSLPAGGNEQFFGPGTRLTVL.

At least ten counts were recorded for this clonotype. The rearrangement links TRBV5-1 to TRBJ2-5; D may be TRBD1 (5 bases). With 7 bases removed from V and 3 bases from J, the gap between germline ends came to 19 bases. This CDR3 contains 15 residues. Germline lookup yields CDR1 SGHRS and CDR2 YFSETQ. The CDR3 loop is CASSGQGRGEETQYF. The CDR3 nucleotides are TGCGCCAGCTCTGGGCAGGGCCGTGGGGAAGAGACCCAGTACTTC.

This sequence joins TRBV10-3 and TRBJ2-5, with D tentatively TRBD1 or TRBD2 (6 bases each). The ends were cut back, 10 bases at V and 6 bases at J, with 21 bases in the middle. The germline gives CDR1 ENHRY, CDR2 SYGVKD. The CDR3 is 14 amino acids. Here the CDR3 DNA reads TGTGCCACACAGGGCGGCCAGCGGGTAAAGACCCAGTACTTC. Amino acid sequence: CATQGGQRVKTQYF.

The chain uses TRBV18 and TRBJ1-2; D is unresolved. The V gene lost 3 bases and the J gene lost 4 bases, with 18 bases spanning the gap. Germline CDR1 is KGHSH and CDR2 is LQKENI. The CDR3 consists of 16 residues. CDR3 DNA sequence: TGTGCCAGCTCACCTAAACGGGATAACGGACTCTATGGCTACACCTTC. Translated, it gives CASSPKRDNGLYGYTF.

This clonotype was counted at least ten times. The rearrangement uses TRBV3-1 and TRBJ1-3; no firm D call. Trimming took 4 bases from V and 2 from J, leaving 18 bases between them. CDR1 is LGHDT, CDR2 YNNKEL, per germline (reference sequence). The CDR3 sequence is 17 residues long. The CDR3 DNA reads as TGTGCCAGCAGCCGAGAGGTGGGGTCAGCGCCTGGAAACACCATATATTTT. Its protein is CASSREVGSAPGNTIYF. Based on the CDR3 plus reference TRBV3-1 and TRBJ1-3, the full variable domain is DTAVSQTPKYLVTQMGNDKSIKCEQNLGHDTMYWYKQDSKKFLKIMFSYNNKELIINETVPNRFSPKSPDKAHLNLHINSLELGDSAVYFCASSREVGSAPGNTIYFGEGSWLTVV.

This clonotype was counted between two and nine times. The chain employs TRBV7-9 and TRBJ1-4; no clear D gene. Germline V gives CDR1 SEHNR, CDR2 FQNEAQ (reference sequence). V lost 1 base to trimming and J lost 0 bases, with 6 bases between them. The CDR3 is made up of 15 amino acids. CDR3 sequence reads: CASSLVPATNEKLFF. In nucleotides, the CDR3 is TGTGCCAGCAGCTTAGTTCCAGCAACTAATGAAAAACTGTTTTTT.